This T cell receptor (beta chain) was sequenced in a study of T cells after somatic rescue of genetic block. V dropped 0 bases and J dropped 9; count of bases not matched to a gene: 4. Germline assignment: CDR1 SGHTA and CDR2 FQGNSA. This CDR3 has 15 residues. Sequenced by immunoSEQ multiplex PCR; TCRdb stores in-frame clones only, minus some. The table lists roughly 71,000 clones, about nine tenths of them singletons, with 2.8% in the top ten. The rearrangement links TRBV7-2 to TRBJ2-1, with 11 bases identical to TRBD2. The TCR comes from a man aged 30 to 45. The specimen sequenced was peripheral blood mononuclear cells (PBMCs). The CDR3 DNA reads as TGTGCCAGCAGCTTAGCTAGCGGGAGGGCCGTTGAGCAGTTCTTC. Translation gives CASSLASGRAVEQFF. The complete variable domain, with remaining parts taken from reference TRBV7-2 and TRBJ2-1, reads GAGVSQSPSNKVTEKGKDVELRCDPISGHTALYWYRQSLGQGLEFLIYFQGNSAPDKSGLPSDRFSAERTGGSVSTLTIQRTQQEDSAVYLCASSLASGRAVEQFFGPGTRLTVL.